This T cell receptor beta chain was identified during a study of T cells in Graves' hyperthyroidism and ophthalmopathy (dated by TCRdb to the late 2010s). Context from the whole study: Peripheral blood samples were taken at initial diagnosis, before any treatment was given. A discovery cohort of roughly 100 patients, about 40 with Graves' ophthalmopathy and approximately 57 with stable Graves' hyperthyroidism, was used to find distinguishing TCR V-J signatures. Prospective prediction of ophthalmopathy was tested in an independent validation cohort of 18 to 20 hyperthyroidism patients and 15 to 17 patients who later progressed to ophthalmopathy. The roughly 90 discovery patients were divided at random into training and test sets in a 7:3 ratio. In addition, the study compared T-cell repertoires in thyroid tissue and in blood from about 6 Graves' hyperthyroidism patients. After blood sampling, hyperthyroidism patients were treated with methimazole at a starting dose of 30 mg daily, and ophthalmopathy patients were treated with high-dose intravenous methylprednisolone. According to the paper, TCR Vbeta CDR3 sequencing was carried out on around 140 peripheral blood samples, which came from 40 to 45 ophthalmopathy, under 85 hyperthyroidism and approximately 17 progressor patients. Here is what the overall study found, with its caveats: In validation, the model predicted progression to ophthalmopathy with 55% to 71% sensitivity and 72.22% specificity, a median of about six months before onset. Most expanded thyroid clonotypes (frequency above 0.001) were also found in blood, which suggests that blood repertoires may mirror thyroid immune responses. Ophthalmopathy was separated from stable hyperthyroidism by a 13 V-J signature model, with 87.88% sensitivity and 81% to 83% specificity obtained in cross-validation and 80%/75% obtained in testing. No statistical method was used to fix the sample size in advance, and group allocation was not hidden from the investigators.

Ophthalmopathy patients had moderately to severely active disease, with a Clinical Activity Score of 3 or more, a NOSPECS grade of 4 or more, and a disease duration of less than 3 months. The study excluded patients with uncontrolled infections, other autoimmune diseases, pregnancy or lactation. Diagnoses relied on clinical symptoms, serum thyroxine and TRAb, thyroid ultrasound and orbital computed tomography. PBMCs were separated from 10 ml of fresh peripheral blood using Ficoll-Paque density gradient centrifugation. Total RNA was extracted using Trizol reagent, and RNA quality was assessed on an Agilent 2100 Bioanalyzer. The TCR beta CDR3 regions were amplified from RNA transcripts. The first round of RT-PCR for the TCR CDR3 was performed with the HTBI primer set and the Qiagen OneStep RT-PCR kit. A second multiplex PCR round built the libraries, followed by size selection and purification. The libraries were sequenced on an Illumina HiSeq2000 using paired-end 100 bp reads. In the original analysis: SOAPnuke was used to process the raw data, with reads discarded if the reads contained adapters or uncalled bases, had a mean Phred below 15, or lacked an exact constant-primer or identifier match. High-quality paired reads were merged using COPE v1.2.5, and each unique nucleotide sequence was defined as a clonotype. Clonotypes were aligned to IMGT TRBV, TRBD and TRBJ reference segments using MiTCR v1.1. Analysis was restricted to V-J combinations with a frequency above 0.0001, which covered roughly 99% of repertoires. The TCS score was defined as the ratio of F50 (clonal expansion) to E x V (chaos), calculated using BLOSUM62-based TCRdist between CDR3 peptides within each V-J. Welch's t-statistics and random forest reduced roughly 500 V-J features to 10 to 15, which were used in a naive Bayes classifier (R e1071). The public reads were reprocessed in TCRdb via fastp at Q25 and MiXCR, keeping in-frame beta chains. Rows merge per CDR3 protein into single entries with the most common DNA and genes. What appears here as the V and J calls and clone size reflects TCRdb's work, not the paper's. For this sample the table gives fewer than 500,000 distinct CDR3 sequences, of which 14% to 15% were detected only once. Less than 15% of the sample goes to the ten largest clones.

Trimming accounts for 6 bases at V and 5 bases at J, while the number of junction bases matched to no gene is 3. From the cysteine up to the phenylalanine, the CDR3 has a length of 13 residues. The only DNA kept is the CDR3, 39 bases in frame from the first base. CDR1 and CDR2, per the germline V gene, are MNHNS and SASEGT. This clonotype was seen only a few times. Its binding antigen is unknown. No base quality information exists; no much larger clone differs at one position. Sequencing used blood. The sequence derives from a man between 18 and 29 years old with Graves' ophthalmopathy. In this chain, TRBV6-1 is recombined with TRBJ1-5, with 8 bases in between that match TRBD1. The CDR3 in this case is CASSTQGDQPQHF. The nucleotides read TGTGCCAGCAGCACACAGGGGGATCAGCCCCAGCATTTT.